This TCR beta chain was identified during a study of blood T cell repertoires in COVID-19. Study background: Collection of acute and convalescent COVID-19 samples took place in the United States, Italy and Spain. Nucleic acid was either cDNA or gDNA, and it came from T cells, B-cell-depleted T cells, or PBMCs.

Repertoires were generated with immunoSEQ multiplex PCR, while TCRdb's copy carries only in-frame clones and drops some. The top ten clones hold 15% to 20% of a sample with approximately 200,000 clones, under 85% of them seen once. The CDR3 runs to 16 residues. CDR1 MNHEY and CDR2 SMNVEV come from the germline V gene (reference sequence). V gave up 3 bases and J gave up 4 bases; unmatched junction bases: 11. The specimen was peripheral blood. V usage is TRBV27 and J usage is TRBJ2-7; 8 bases map to TRBD2. The TCR originated in a man between 60 and 75 years old with active or convalescent COVID-19. CDR3: CASSFSSGVPGYEQYF. As DNA, the CDR3 is TGTGCCAGCAGTTTTAGTAGCGGGGTCCCGGGATACGAGCAGTACTTC.